The 31 T cell receptor beta chains reported below all come from one sample, sequenced in a study of cytomegalovirus exposure and HLA in healthy donors. A multiplex PCR was run with 60 Vbeta primers and 13 Jbeta primers. Profiling relied on immunoSEQ multiplex PCR, and the TCRdb table lists in-frame clones only, not all of them. Of around 200,000 clones in the sample, roughly four fifths were seen once. What was sequenced was PBMCs. These TCRs come from a man aged 45-65 years in good health and CMV-seronegative.

The rearrangement joins TRBV5-1 to TRBJ1-5; maybe TRBD1 (5 bases). This CDR3 region has 15 residues. The V and J ends lost 4 bases and 1 base respectively, with 12 bases between them. Germline values: CDR1 SGHRS, CDR2 YFSETQ. The DNA of the CDR3 is TGCGCCAGCAGCCCTACCGACAGAAGCAATCAGCCCCAGCATTTT. Amino acid sequence: CASSPTDRSNQPQHF.

In this sample, this clone turned up a few times. The chain recombines TRBV7-2 with TRBJ2-5, with 12 positions matching TRBD2. The CDR3 totals 18 residues. J gave up 4 bases and V 0 bases, and 9 bases lay outside the gene matches. Per germline, CDR1 SGHTA and CDR2 FQGNSA. In nucleotides, the CDR3 is TGTGCCAGCAGCTTAGCGGGGCTAGCGGGGGGGCCGGGAGAGACCCAGTACTTC. This gives the protein CASSLAGLAGGPGETQYF.

The chain carries TRBV9 and TRBJ1-4; D is uncertain. Trimming shortened V by 0 bases and J by 5 bases, and 11 bases separated the two germline ends. The CDR3 is 15 amino acids. CDR1 and CDR2 from the germline V gene are SGDLS and YYNGEE. The CDR3 DNA sequence: TGTGCCAGCAGCGTAGGCCCACAAGTGAATGAAAAACTGTTTTTT. This sequence encodes CASSVGPQVNEKLFF.

This clone was counted a single time. The V gene is TRBV4-3, the J gene TRBJ2-2; a possible D gene is TRBD2 (6 bases). V was cut by 1 base and J by 0 bases, with 15 bases left in between. CDR1 is LGHNA, CDR2 YSLEER, per germline. This CDR3 is 18 amino acids long. The CDR3 bases are TGCGCCAGCAGCCAAGGCGTTAGCGGACCGTCGAACACCGGGGAGCTGTTTTTT. This translates into CASSQGVSGPSNTGELFF.

This rearrangement joins TRBV15 to TRBJ2-7; 8 positions agree with TRBD1. CDR1 and CDR2 from the germline V gene are LNHNV and YYDKDF (reference sequence). V was clipped by 0 bases and J by 2 bases; unmatched bases: 9. The CDR3 consists of 17 residues. CDR3 in amino acids: CATSRDTDRGQTYEQYF. DNA for the CDR3: TGTGCCACCAGCAGAGATACCGACAGGGGACAAACCTACGAGCAGTACTTC.

The chain joins TRBV5-6 to TRBJ2-7; D is perhaps TRBD1 (6 bases). This CDR3 contains 13 residues. Germline values: CDR1 SGHDT, CDR2 YYEEEE. The V and J ends lost 5 bases and 4 bases respectively, with 13 bases between them. The CDR3 loop reads CASRRYRAYEQYF. The CDR3 DNA sequence: TGTGCCAGCAGACGTTACAGGGCATACGAGCAGTACTTC.

This clone was recorded once. The rearrangement links TRBV28 to TRBJ1-1; no reliable D call. V lost 7 bases, J lost 1 base, and 13 bases lay in between. The CDR3 is 14 residues long. CDR1 MDHEN and CDR2 SYDVKM come from the germline V gene. The CDR3 DNA sequence: TGTGCCAGCATAACCACGCCCAGGAACACTGAAGCTTTCTTT. Protein sequence: CASITTPRNTEAFF.

The genes are TRBV7-2 and TRBJ2-5; 14 bases fit TRBD2. Germline CDR1 and CDR2: SGHTA and FQGNSA. V shed 7 bases and J 4 bases; nucleotides not matched to a gene: 8. The CDR3 spans 16 residues. The CDR3 DNA follows: TGTGCCAGCACCTTCGGGACTAGCGGGGGTTTAGAGACCCAGTACTTC. It translates to CASTFGTSGGLETQYF.

V is TRBV30 and J is TRBJ2-1, with D tentatively TRBD2 (5 bases). This CDR3 region has 19 residues. V was cut by 1 base and J by 0 bases, with 22 bases left in between. Germline V gives CDR1 GTSNPN, CDR2 SVGIG (reference sequence). CDR3: CAWSGLLGTTRGSYNEQFF. The CDR3 DNA reads TGTGCCTGGAGTGGGTTACTGGGTACCACACGGGGCTCCTACAATGAGCAGTTCTTC. The whole variable domain, filled in from reference TRBV30 and TRBJ2-1, reads SQTIHQWPATLVQPVGSPLSLECTVEGTSNPNLYWYRQAAGRGLQLLFYSVGIGQISSEVPQNLSASRPQDRQFILSSKKLLLSDSGFYLCAWSGLLGTTRGSYNEQFFGPGTRLTVL.

A note on this clone: The sample has other DNA sequences that encode this CDR3 too. The CDR3 bases are TGTGCCAGTAGCCGAGACAGGGGGAGCAATCAGCCCCAGCATTTT. It yields the protein CASSRDRGSNQPQHF. The rearrangement links TRBV19 to TRBJ1-5; 9 bases are shared with TRBD1. V trimming: 6 bases; J trimming: 1 base; junction bases outside the gene matches: 4. The CDR3 is 15 amino acids. The germline V gene has CDR1 LNHDA and CDR2 SQIVND (reference sequence).

This chain uses TRBV18 with TRBJ2-7, with TRBD1 matching 7 bases. Trimming took 6 bases from V and 7 from J; bases not matched to a gene: 18. The CDR3 spans 16 residues. Germline CDR1 KGHSH, CDR2 LQKENI. CDR3 amino acids: CASSPRQGRRLSEQYF. The CDR3 nucleotides read TGTGCCAGCTCCCCGAGACAGGGCAGAAGGTTATCGGAGCAGTACTTC.

The chain links TRBV18 to TRBJ1-1; D remains ambiguous. V lost 5 bases and J lost 3, with 4 bases in between. CDR1 KGHSH and CDR2 LQKENI come from the germline V gene. The CDR3 is 11 amino acids. CDR3 residues: CASSIDTEAFF. The CDR3 nucleotides are TGTGCCAGCTCAATAGACACTGAAGCTTTCTTT.

This clone is a singleton in its sample. This chain joins TRBV5-1 and TRBJ1-1, with 10 nucleotides matching TRBD1. Germline trimming cut 4 bases from V and 2 bases from J; bases unmatched to any gene: 8. The CDR3 is 16 residues long. From germline, CDR1 is SGHRS and CDR2 YFSETQ. In DNA form, the CDR3 reads TGCGCCAGCAGCATCCGGACAGGGGGGAGTAACACTGAAGCTTTCTTT. Its translation: CASSIRTGGSNTEAFF.

This clone was counted once. The chain combines TRBV7-6 with TRBJ2-1; 8 positions match TRBD2. Germline-derived CDR1 and CDR2 are SGHVS and FNYEAQ. The CDR3 runs to 16 residues. V lost 5 bases and J lost 1; bases outside the gene matches: 7. CDR3 DNA sequence: TGTGCCAGCAGCCCGATAGCGGGAAAGTCCTACAATGAGCAGTTCTTC. Its translation: CASSPIAGKSYNEQFF.

The chain is built from TRBV6-1 and TRBJ1-3; no firm D call. Germline V gene lookup returns CDR1 MNHNS and CDR2 SASEGT. The ends were cut back, 7 bases at V and 8 bases at J, with 9 bases in the middle. The CDR3 runs 11 residues. In nucleotides, the CDR3 is TGTGCCAGCAAAAACCTAGACACCATATATTTT. Its translation is CASKNLDTIYF.

The V and J genes are TRBV6-5 and TRBJ2-2; possible D gene TRBD2, 6 bases. Germline assignment: CDR1 MNHEY and CDR2 SVGAGI. V was pared by 5 bases and J by 3 bases, with 13 bases between. This CDR3 has 15 residues. The CDR3 DNA sequence: TGTGCCAGCAGTCCCACTAGCAGCTACACCGGGGAGCTGTTTTTT. Translation: CASSPTSSYTGELFF.

V usage is TRBV6-5 and J usage is TRBJ2-3; D not certain. CDR3 length: 14 residues. From germline, CDR1 is MNHEY and CDR2 SVGAGI. The ends were cut back, 4 bases at V and 2 bases at J, with 10 bases in the middle. Written as DNA, the CDR3 is TGTGCCAGCAGTTTTCGTGGAGTCACAGATACGCAGTATTTT. Protein: CASSFRGVTDTQYF.

This chain connects TRBV28 to TRBJ1-2, with no clear D. This CDR3 comprises 14 residues. Germline CDR1 MDHEN, CDR2 SYDVKM. Trimming pared 6 bases from V and 4 bases from J, leaving 15 bases between. The CDR3 loop is CASSPHQITYGYTF. CDR3 DNA sequence: TGTGCCAGCAGCCCCCACCAGATCACCTATGGCTACACCTTC.

The chain is built from TRBV27 and TRBJ2-7; no reliable D call. This CDR3 spans 14 amino acids. Germline V CDR1 and CDR2: MNHEY, SMNVEV (reference sequence). V lost 5 bases and J lost 6, with 17 bases in between. The CDR3 spells CASSGVVPTGEQYF. DNA of the CDR3: TGTGCCAGCAGTGGAGTCGTACCCACCGGCGAGCAGTACTTC.

The chain recombines TRBV10-3 with TRBJ2-2, with 12 bases lining up with TRBD2. J gave up 5 bases and V 6 bases, and 7 bases lay outside the gene matches. Germline V gives CDR1 ENHRY, CDR2 SYGVKD. This CDR3 has 16 residues. CDR3 DNA sequence: TGTGCCATCAGGAAGACTAGCGGGGGCGGTACCGGGGAGCTGTTTTTT. It encodes CAIRKTSGGGTGELFF.

The CDR3 DNA reads TGTGCCAGCAGCTTGGAGAGATTTCGTACGGGAAACACTGAAGCTTTCTTT. Translation: CASSLERFRTGNTEAFF. V usage is TRBV5-4 and J usage is TRBJ1-1; D gene unclear. CDR1 and CDR2 (germline): SGHNT, YYREEE (reference sequence). This CDR3 comprises 17 residues. V lost 0 bases to trimming and J lost 2 bases, with 17 bases between them.

The chain uses TRBV28 and TRBJ2-1; TRBD2 might be the D (5 bases). The V and J ends lost 8 bases and 1 base respectively, with 9 bases between them. Germline CDR1 is MDHEN and CDR2 is SYDVKM. This CDR3 is 13 amino acids long. CDR3 bases: TGTGCCAGCGGAGGTAGGTCCTACAATGAGCAGTTCTTC. Translation gives CASGGRSYNEQFF. Supplemented by reference TRBV28 and TRBJ2-1, the full variable domain reads DVKVTQSSRYLVKRTGEKVFLECVQDMDHENMFWYRQDPGLGLRLIYFSYDVKMKEKGDIPEGYSVSREKKERFSLILESASTNQTSMYLCASGGRSYNEQFFGPGTRLTVL.

CDR3 nucleotides: TGTGCCAGTACCCTACAGGGGACGGGGAGCAATCAGCCCCAGCATTTT. Protein product: CASTLQGTGSNQPQHF. V usage is TRBV19 and J usage is TRBJ1-5; 7 bases match TRBD1. Germline V gene data show CDR1 as LNHDA and CDR2 as SQIVND (reference sequence). The CDR3 contains 16 residues. V lost 7 bases and J lost 1; bases outside the gene matches: 10. Full variable domain (missing parts from reference TRBV19 and TRBJ1-5): DGGITQSPKYLFRKEGQNVTLSCEQNLNHDAMYWYRQDPGQGLRLIYYSQIVNDFQKGDIAEGYSVSREKKESFPLTVTSAQKNPTAFYLCASTLQGTGSNQPQHFGDGTRLSIL.

V usage is TRBV7-2 and J usage is TRBJ1-1, with TRBD1 identical over 9 bases. From germline, CDR1 is SGHTA and CDR2 FQGNSA. V was clipped by 5 bases and J by 0 bases; unmatched bases: 4. The CDR3 is 15 amino acids. CDR3 DNA sequence: TGTGCCAGCAGCAAACGACAGGGGGTGAACACTGAAGCTTTCTTT. This translates into CASSKRQGVNTEAFF.

The rearrangement uses TRBV14 and TRBJ2-1; TRBD1 aligns across 7 bases. The CDR3 is made up of 15 amino acids. V lost 4 bases, J lost 4 bases, and 7 bases stayed unmatched. Germline-derived CDR1 and CDR2 are SGHDN and FVKESK. The CDR3 sequence is CASSRQGVLYNEQFF. In nucleotides, the CDR3 is TGTGCCAGCAGCCGGCAGGGGGTCCTTTACAATGAGCAGTTCTTC.

This chain joins TRBV4-3 and TRBJ2-1; 11 bases are a match to TRBD2. The CDR3 runs 16 residues. Unmatched junction bases numbered 3, after V lost 1 base and J lost 4 bases. Germline loops: CDR1 LGHNA, CDR2 YSLEER. The CDR3 reads CASSQGIAGGYNEQFF. CDR3 bases: TGCGCCAGCAGCCAAGGGATAGCGGGGGGGTACAATGAGCAGTTCTTC.

The V gene is TRBV5-1, the J gene TRBJ2-7; 11 bases match TRBD1. CDR3 length: 14 amino acids. Per germline, CDR1 SGHRS and CDR2 YFSETQ. V dropped 4 bases and J dropped 5; count of bases not matched to a gene: 5. This chain's CDR3 is CASSRTGGLDEQYF. For the CDR3, the DNA is TGCGCCAGCAGCCGGACAGGGGGCTTGGACGAGCAGTACTTC.

V usage is TRBV6-5 and J usage is TRBJ2-2, with D tentatively TRBD1 (5 bases). Deletions cut 7 bases from V and 4 bases from J, with 16 bases between. The germline CDR1 and CDR2 sequences are MNHEY and SVGAGI. The CDR3 covers 15 residues. The CDR3 nucleotides read TGTGCCAGCATGGCTGGGGCAGGGTTCACCGGGGAGCTGTTTTTT. This sequence encodes CASMAGAGFTGELFF.

This rearrangement joins TRBV5-4 to TRBJ2-7; the match to TRBD1 covers 9 bases. The V and J ends lost 3 bases and 5 bases, in that order; junction bases with no gene match: 9. This CDR3 is 15 amino acids long. The germline V gene encodes CDR1 SGHNT and CDR2 YYREEE (reference sequence). The CDR3 nucleotides read TGTGCCAGCAGCTCTAAAAGGGACAGGGCAGACGAGCAGTACTTC. Its translation is CASSSKRDRADEQYF. Full variable domain (rest looked up from reference TRBV5-4 and TRBJ2-7): ETGVTQSPTHLIKTRGQQVTLRCSSQSGHNTVSWYQQALGQGPQFIFQYYREEENGRGNFPPRFSGLQFPNYSSELNVNALELDDSALYLCASSSKRDRADEQYFGPGTRLTVT.

V gene TRBV13 combines with J gene TRBJ1-2, with unresolved D. The V end was cut by 4 bases, the J end by 8 bases, with 17 bases between. This CDR3 is 14 amino acids long. Germline V gene lookup returns CDR1 PRHDT and CDR2 FYEKMQ (reference sequence). The CDR3, as DNA: TGTGCCAGCAGCTCCCGGGGAGTTCTTCTGGGCTACACCTTC. Translation: CASSSRGVLLGYTF.

This clone was seen a single time. The V and J genes are TRBV9 and TRBJ1-5; D not certain. V lost 10 bases and J lost 1, with 6 bases in between. The CDR3 contains 11 residues. CDR1 and CDR2 from the germline V gene are SGDLS and YYNGEE. CDR3 bases: TGTGCCCCGGGAAGCAATCAGCCCCAGCATTTT. Protein product: CAPGSNQPQHF.